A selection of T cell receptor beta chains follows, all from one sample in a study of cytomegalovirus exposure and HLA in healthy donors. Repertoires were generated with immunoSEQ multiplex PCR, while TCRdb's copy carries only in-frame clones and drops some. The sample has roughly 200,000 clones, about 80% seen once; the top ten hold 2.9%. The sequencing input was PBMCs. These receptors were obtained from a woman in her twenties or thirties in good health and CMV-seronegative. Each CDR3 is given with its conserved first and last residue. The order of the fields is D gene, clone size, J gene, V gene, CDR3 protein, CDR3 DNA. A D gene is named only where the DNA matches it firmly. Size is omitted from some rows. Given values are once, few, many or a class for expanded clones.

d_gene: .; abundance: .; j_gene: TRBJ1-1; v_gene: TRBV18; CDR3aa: CATLIWGGEAFF; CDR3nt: TGTGCCACCCTGATCTGGGGAGGTGAAGCTTTCTTT
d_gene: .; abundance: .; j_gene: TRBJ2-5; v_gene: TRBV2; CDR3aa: CASNEARETQYF; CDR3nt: TGTGCCAGCAACGAGGCTAGGGAGACCCAGTACTTC
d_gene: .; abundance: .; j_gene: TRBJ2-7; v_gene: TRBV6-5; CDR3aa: CASQTLGAGSYEQYF; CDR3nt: TGTGCCAGCCAAACCCTAGGGGCCGGCTCCTACGAGCAGTACTTC
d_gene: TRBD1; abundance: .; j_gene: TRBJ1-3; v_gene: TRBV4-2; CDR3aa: CASSQDPTGGSGNTIYF; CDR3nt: TGTGCCAGCAGCCAAGACCCGACAGGGGGCTCCGGAAACACCATATATTTT
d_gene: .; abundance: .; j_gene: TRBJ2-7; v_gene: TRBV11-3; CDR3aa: CASSLAAGNEQYF; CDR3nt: TGTGCCAGCAGCTTAGCGGCGGGAAACGAGCAGTACTTC
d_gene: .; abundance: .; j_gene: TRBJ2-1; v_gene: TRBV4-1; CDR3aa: CASSQFHGNGDNEQFF; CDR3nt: TGCGCCAGCAGCCAGTTTCATGGGAACGGGGACAATGAGCAGTTCTTC
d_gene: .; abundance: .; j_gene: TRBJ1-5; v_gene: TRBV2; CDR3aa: CASSESTWARHF; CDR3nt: TGTGCCAGCAGTGAATCCACCTGGGCAAGGCATTTT
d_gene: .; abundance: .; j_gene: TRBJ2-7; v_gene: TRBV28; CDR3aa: CASGLTYEQYF; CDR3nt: TGTGCCAGCGGGCTGACCTACGAGCAGTACTTC
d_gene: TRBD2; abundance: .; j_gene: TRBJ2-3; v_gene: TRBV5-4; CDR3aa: CASTVEGTSVITQYF; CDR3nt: TGTGCCAGCACCGTTGAGGGGACTAGCGTTATTACGCAGTATTTT
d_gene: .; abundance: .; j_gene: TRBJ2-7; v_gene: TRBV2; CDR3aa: CASNVGVYEQYF; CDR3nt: TGTGCCAGCAATGTGGGAGTCTACGAGCAGTACTTC
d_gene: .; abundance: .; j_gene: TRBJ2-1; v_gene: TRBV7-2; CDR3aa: CASSLGYPGVLDEQFF; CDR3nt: TGTGCCAGCAGCTTAGGGTACCCGGGGGTCCTAGATGAGCAGTTCTTC
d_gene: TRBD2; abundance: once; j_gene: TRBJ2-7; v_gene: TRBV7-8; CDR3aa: CASSASSGPYYEQYF; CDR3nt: TGTGCCAGCAGCGCTTCTAGCGGGCCTTACTACGAGCAGTACTTC
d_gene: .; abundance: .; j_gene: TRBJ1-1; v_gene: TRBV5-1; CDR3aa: CASSLGRGEAFF; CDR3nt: TGCGCCAGCAGCTTGGGGAGGGGTGAAGCTTTCTTT
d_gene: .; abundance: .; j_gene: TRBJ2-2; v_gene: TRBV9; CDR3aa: CASSVASSFGELFF; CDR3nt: TGTGCCAGCAGCGTAGCTAGTAGTTTCGGGGAGCTGTTTTTT
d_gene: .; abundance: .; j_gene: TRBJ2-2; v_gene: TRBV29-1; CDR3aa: CSVRKTSTANTGELFF; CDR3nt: TGCAGCGTAAGAAAAACTAGCACCGCGAACACCGGGGAGCTGTTTTTT
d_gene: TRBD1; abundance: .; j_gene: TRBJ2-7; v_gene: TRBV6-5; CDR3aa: CASSYGDRADPYF; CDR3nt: TGTGCCAGCAGTTATGGGGACAGGGCGGATCCGTACTTC
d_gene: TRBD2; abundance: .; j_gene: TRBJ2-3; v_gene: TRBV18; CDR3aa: CASSVGLAGGTQTQYF; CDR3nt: TGTGCCAGCTCAGTGGGACTAGCGGGAGGCACGCAAACGCAGTATTTT
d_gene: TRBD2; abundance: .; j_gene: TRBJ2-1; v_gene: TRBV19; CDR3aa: CASSKALPGLAGDEQFF; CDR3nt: TGTGCCAGTAGTAAAGCACTACCGGGACTAGCGGGAGATGAGCAGTTCTTC
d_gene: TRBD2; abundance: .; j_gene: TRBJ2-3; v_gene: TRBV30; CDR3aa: CAWSVLLTSGRTDTQYF; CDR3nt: TGTGCCTGGAGTGTACTCCTCACTAGCGGGAGGACAGATACGCAGTATTTT
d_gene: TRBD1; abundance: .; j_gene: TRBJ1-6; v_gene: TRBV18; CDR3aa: CASSESGTDNSPLHF; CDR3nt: TGTGCCAGCTCTGAATCCGGGACAGATAATTCACCCCTCCACTTT
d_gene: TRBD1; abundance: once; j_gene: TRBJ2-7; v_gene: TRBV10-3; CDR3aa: CAISERDSYEQYF; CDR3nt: TGTGCCATCAGTGAAAGGGACAGCTACGAGCAGTACTTC
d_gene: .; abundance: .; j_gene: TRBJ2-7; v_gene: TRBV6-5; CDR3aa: CASSFFLSYEQYF; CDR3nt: TGTGCCAGCAGTTTTTTCCTGTCCTACGAGCAGTACTTC
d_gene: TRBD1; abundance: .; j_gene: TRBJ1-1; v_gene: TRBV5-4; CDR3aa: CASSLDREGTEAFF; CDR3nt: TGTGCCAGCAGCCTCGACAGGGAAGGTACTGAAGCTTTCTTT
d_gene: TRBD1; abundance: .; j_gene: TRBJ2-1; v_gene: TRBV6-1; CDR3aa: CASSEARDRRGDYNEQFF; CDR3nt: TGTGCCAGCAGTGAAGCGCGGGACAGGAGGGGGGACTACAATGAGCAGTTCTTC
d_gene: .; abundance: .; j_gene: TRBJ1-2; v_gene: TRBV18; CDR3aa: CASSALRESWNYGYTF; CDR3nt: TGTGCCAGCTCGGCTCTCAGGGAATCCTGGAACTATGGCTACACCTTC
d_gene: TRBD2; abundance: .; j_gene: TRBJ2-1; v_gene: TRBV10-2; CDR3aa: CASSTILLASSNEQFF; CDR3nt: TGCGCCAGCAGTACGATACTACTAGCGAGTAGCAATGAGCAGTTCTTC
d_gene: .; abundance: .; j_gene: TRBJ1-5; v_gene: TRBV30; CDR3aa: CAWKSTGRGNQPQHF; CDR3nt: TGTGCCTGGAAATCTACGGGTCGGGGCAATCAGCCCCAGCATTTT
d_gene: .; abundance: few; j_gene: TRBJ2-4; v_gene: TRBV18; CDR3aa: CASSPPLAKNIQYF; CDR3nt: TGTGCCAGCTCACCTCCTCTAGCCAAAAACATTCAGTACTTC
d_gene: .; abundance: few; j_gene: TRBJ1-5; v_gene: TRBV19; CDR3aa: CASDRGFNQPQHF; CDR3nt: TGTGCCAGCGACAGAGGATTCAATCAGCCCCAGCATTTT
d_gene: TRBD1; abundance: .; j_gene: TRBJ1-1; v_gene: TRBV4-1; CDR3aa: CASSPRGTGVTEAFF; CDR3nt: TGCGCCAGCAGCCCCCGCGGGACAGGGGTAACTGAAGCTTTCTTT
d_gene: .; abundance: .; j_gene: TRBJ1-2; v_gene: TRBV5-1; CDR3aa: CASSPDSRDSVYGYTF; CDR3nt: TGCGCCAGCAGCCCGGACAGCCGAGACTCCGTCTATGGCTACACCTTC
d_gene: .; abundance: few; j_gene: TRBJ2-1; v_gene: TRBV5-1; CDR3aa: CASSLKGGVSYNEQFF; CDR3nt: TGCGCCAGCAGCTTGAAGGGGGGGGTCTCCTACAATGAGCAGTTCTTC
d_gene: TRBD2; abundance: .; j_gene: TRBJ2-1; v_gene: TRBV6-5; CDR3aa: CASSFSGSHYEQFF; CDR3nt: TGTGCCAGCAGTTTTAGCGGGAGTCACTATGAGCAGTTCTTC
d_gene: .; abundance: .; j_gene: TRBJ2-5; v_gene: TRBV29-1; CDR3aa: CSARDPETQYF; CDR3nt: TGCAGCGCCCGAGATCCCGAGACCCAGTACTTC
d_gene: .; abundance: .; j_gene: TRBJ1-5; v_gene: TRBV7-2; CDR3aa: CASSLFQDQPQHF; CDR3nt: TGTGCCAGCAGCTTATTTCAGGATCAGCCCCAGCATTTT
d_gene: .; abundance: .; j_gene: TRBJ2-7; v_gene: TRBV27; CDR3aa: CASSGTGNSEQYF; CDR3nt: TGTGCCAGCAGCGGGACTGGGAATAGCGAGCAGTACTTC
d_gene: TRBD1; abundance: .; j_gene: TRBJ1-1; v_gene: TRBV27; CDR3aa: CASSSTGGWAEAFF; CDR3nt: TGTGCCAGCAGTTCTACAGGGGGCTGGGCTGAAGCTTTCTTT
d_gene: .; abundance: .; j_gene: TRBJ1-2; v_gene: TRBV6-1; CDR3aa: CASSEGHPASNYGYTF; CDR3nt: TGTGCCAGCAGTGAAGGACACCCTGCTTCGAACTATGGCTACACCTTC
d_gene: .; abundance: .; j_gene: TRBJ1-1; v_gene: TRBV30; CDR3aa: CAWSGTGRTRNTEAFF; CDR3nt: TGTGCCTGGAGTGGGACGGGACGGACTAGGAACACTGAAGCTTTCTTT
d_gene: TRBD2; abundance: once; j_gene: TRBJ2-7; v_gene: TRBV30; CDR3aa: CACRPGLPYEQYF; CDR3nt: TGTGCCTGCCGTCCGGGACTACCCTACGAGCAGTACTTC
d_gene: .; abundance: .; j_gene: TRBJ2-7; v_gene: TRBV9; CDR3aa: CASSPSGASYEQYF; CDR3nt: TGTGCCAGCAGCCCCTCAGGGGCGTCCTACGAGCAGTACTTC
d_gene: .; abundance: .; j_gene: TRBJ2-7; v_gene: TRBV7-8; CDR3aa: CASSSRGGASYEQYF; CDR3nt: TGTGCCAGCAGCTCTAGGGGGGGGGCCTCCTACGAGCAGTACTTC